The 26 T cell receptor beta chains given below trace back to one sample, sequenced in a study of identifying expanded T cells in peripheral blood. TCRdb keeps only in-frame clones here, not all; method: immunoSEQ multiplex PCR. The table lists about 85,000 clones, approximately 90% of them singletons, with around a fifth in the top ten. The sequencing input was blood. The receptors derive from a person between 18 and 75 years old in good health.

V is TRBV7-9 and J is TRBJ2-7; tentative D call: TRBD1 (6 bases). Germline V lookup: CDR1 SEHNR, CDR2 FQNEAQ (reference sequence). The CDR3 loop spans 15 amino acids. Trimming took off 5 bases at V and 3 bases at J, with 17 bases between the two ends. The CDR3 here is CASSGPQDSLYEQYF. Written as DNA, the CDR3 is TGTGCCAGCAGCGGACCCCAGGACAGCCTCTACGAGCAGTACTTC. The variable domain in full, with the rest retrieved from reference TRBV7-9 and TRBJ2-7, is DTGVSQNPRHKITKRGQNVTFRCDPISEHNRLYWYRQTLGQGPEFLTYFQNEAQLEKSRLLSDRFSAERPKGSFSTLEIQRTEQGDSAMYLCASSGPQDSLYEQYFGPGTRLTVT.

The chain has TRBV28 and TRBJ1-3; TRBD1 matches 8 bases. Unmatched junction bases numbered 9, after V lost 1 base and J lost 7 bases. The CDR3 has 16 residues. Germline-derived CDR1 and CDR2 are MDHEN and SYDVKM. DNA for the CDR3: TGTGCCAGCAGTTTATCCCCGACAGGGGAGCGGAACACCATATATTTT. Encoded protein: CASSLSPTGERNTIYF.

The V gene is TRBV18, the J gene TRBJ2-4; 8 positions agree with TRBD1. The J segment lost 5 bases and the V segment lost 1 base, leaving 1 base of the junction unmatched. Germline CDR1 reads KGHSH; CDR2 reads LQKENI. CDR3 length equals 14 residues. The CDR3 here is CASSPLDRENIQYF. Written as DNA, the CDR3 is TGTGCCAGCTCACCACTGGACAGGGAAAACATTCAGTACTTC.

This clone was seen just once. The rearrangement links TRBV6-5 to TRBJ2-3; 7 bases align to TRBD1. The germline CDR1 and CDR2 sequences are MNHEY and SVGAGI. The V gene end was trimmed by 4 bases and the J gene end by 0 bases; junction bases not matched to a gene: 4. The length of the CDR3 is 15 residues. The chain's CDR3 is CASSFPTGSTDTQYF. CDR3 DNA: TGTGCCAGCAGTTTCCCGACAGGGAGCACAGATACGCAGTATTTT.

This chain joins TRBV13 and TRBJ2-1, with D perhaps matching TRBD1 or TRBD2 (6 bases each). V lost 7 bases and J lost 14, with 21 bases in between. The germline gives CDR1 PRHDT, CDR2 FYEKMQ (reference sequence). This CDR3 region has 13 residues. The CDR3 here is CASTAVGGVRKFF. In nucleotides, the CDR3 is TGTGCCAGCACCGCCGTGGGGGGCGTTCGTAAGTTCTTC.

V is TRBV4-1 and J is TRBJ1-3; D remains unclear. V was cut by 0 bases and J by 4 bases, with 4 bases left in between. The germline V gene encodes CDR1 MGHRA and CDR2 YSYEKL. The CDR3 runs to 13 residues. CDR3 bases: TGCGCCAGCAGCCAAGATAGGGGAAACACCATATATTTT. This codes for CASSQDRGNTIYF.

This clone was counted a single time. This chain uses TRBV27 with TRBJ2-7; 7 positions match TRBD2. The germline gives CDR1 MNHEY, CDR2 SMNVEV (reference sequence). CDR3 length: 15 residues. The trim removed 0 bases at V and 3 bases at J, leaving 5 bases unmatched. The CDR3 bases are TGTGCCAGCAGTTTATCTCCAGCGGGGCGCTACGAGCAGTACTTC. The encoded protein is CASSLSPAGRYEQYF.

The chain is built from TRBV28 and TRBJ2-7; no definite D call. In germline, CDR1 is MDHEN, CDR2 SYDVKM. The CDR3 consists of 13 residues. V gave up 3 bases and J gave up 3 bases, with 9 bases separating them. CDR3 region: CASSFVGNYEQYF. DNA for the CDR3: TGTGCCAGCAGTTTTGTGGGAAACTACGAGCAGTACTTC.

The rearrangement links TRBV7-8 to TRBJ2-7; 8 bases line up with TRBD1. Trimming removed 5 bases from V and 3 bases from J; junction bases left unmatched: 6. There are 14 residues in the CDR3. Germline V lookup: CDR1 SGHVS, CDR2 FQNEAQ. The CDR3: CASSLGTGRYEQYF. The CDR3 region has the DNA TGTGCCAGCAGCCTAGGGACAGGCCGCTACGAGCAGTACTTC.

The chain recombines TRBV13 with TRBJ1-2; 10 positions match TRBD1. The trim removed 3 bases at V and 2 bases at J, leaving 9 bases unmatched. The V gene's germline CDR1 is PRHDT and CDR2 FYEKMQ (reference sequence). This CDR3 spans 17 amino acids. The CDR3 sequence is CASSLPGQGITNYGYTF. The CDR3 nucleotides are TGTGCCAGCAGCTTGCCGGGACAGGGGATCACAAACTATGGCTACACCTTC.

The CDR3 bases are TGTGCCAGCAGTTTCTGGACAGGTAAAATGAACACTGAAGCTTTCTTT. Translation gives CASSFWTGKMNTEAFF. This chain links TRBV7-9 with TRBJ1-1; 7 bases fit TRBD1. The germline V gene encodes CDR1 SEHNR and CDR2 FQNEAQ (reference sequence). The V segment lost 6 bases and the J segment 0 bases; nucleotides outside the gene matches: 10. This CDR3 region has 16 residues.

The chain links TRBV28 to TRBJ1-5, with D maybe TRBD1 (6 bases). Germline lookup yields CDR1 MDHEN and CDR2 SYDVKM. The CDR3 is made up of 15 amino acids. V lost 7 bases to trimming and J lost 4 bases, with 17 bases between them. In DNA, the CDR3 is TGTGCCAGCACACCCGGAGACAGGTGGAATCAGCCCCAGCATTTT. Its protein product is CASTPGDRWNQPQHF.

This sequence joins TRBV19 and TRBJ1-2; D is unresolved. The length of the CDR3 is 13 residues. V was trimmed by 2 bases and J by 3 bases, leaving 7 bases between them. Looked up from germline, CDR1 is LNHDA and CDR2 is SQIVND (reference sequence). The CDR3 region has the DNA TGTGCCAGTAGTATAAGTTCCCACTATGGCTACACCTTC. It specifies CASSISSHYGYTF.

The chain joins TRBV19 to TRBJ2-1; the D gene could be TRBD1 or TRBD2 (6 bases each). The germline V and J ends were trimmed by 7 bases and 7 bases, with 17 bases remaining between them. This CDR3 spans 14 amino acids. Germline V lookup: CDR1 LNHDA, CDR2 SQIVND (reference sequence). This CDR3 reads CASNGGRFTNEQFF. CDR3 sequence (DNA): TGTGCCAGTAATGGGGGGCGCTTTACAAATGAGCAGTTCTTC.

The CDR3 sequence: CASSQTGAEAFF. The CDR3 DNA follows: TGTGCCAGCAGTCAGACGGGGGCGGAGGCTTTCTTT. This chain connects TRBV6-6 to TRBJ1-1, with a weak D call TRBD1 (6 bases). CDR1 and CDR2 (germline): MNHNY, SVGAGI (reference sequence). The CDR3 sequence is 12 residues long. V was pared by 5 bases and J by 11 bases, with 15 bases between.

This chain connects TRBV2 to TRBJ2-7; 9 nucleotides agree with TRBD1. Germline V gene lookup returns CDR1 SNHLY and CDR2 FYNNEI. The trim removed 8 bases at V and 3 bases at J, leaving 14 bases unmatched. The length of the CDR3 is 16 residues. CDR3 sequence (DNA): TGTGCCAGCGACGGAGGTCCGGGACAGGGTATCTACGAGCAGTACTTC. This sequence encodes CASDGGPGQGIYEQYF.

This chain uses TRBV30 with TRBJ1-3; possibly TRBD1 for D (5 bases). The CDR3 is 15 amino acids. Germline values: CDR1 GTSNPN, CDR2 SVGIG (reference sequence). The V and J ends lost 2 bases and 5 bases respectively, with 16 bases between them. The CDR3 is CAWSSPGGNRNTIYF. As DNA, the CDR3 is TGTGCCTGGAGTAGCCCGGGGGGGAACCGAAACACCATATATTTT.

In nucleotides, the CDR3 is TGTGCCAGTAGGGGGTCAGTAATGAACACTGAAGCTTTCTTT. It specifies CASRGSVMNTEAFF. This rearrangement joins TRBV19 to TRBJ1-1; D is uncertain. Trimming stripped 6 bases from V and 0 bases from J, with 11 bases between. The germline gives CDR1 LNHDA, CDR2 SQIVND (reference sequence). The CDR3 extends over 14 amino acids.

This sequence joins TRBV4-1 and TRBJ2-3, with D unclear. This CDR3 has 14 residues. Per the germline V gene, CDR1 is MGHRA and CDR2 is YSYEKL. V dropped 0 bases and J dropped 1 base, with 5 bases sitting between them. The DNA of the CDR3 is TGCGCCAGCAGCCAAGATTCAGGCACAGATACGCAGTATTTT. Residues: CASSQDSGTDTQYF.

This clone showed up just once. The gene calls are TRBV28 and TRBJ1-6; 7 nucleotides match TRBD1. J gave up 7 bases and V 5 bases, and 8 bases lay outside the gene matches. This CDR3 comprises 15 residues. CDR1 and CDR2 (germline): MDHEN, SYDVKM. The CDR3 protein is CASSDLQGTNSPLHF. DNA of the CDR3: TGTGCCAGCAGTGACCTACAGGGGACAAATTCACCCCTCCACTTT.

V gene TRBV20-1 combines with J gene TRBJ2-5, with no clear D. The V end was cut by 1 base, the J end by 5 bases, with 5 bases between. The CDR3 runs to 11 residues. Germline loops: CDR1 DFQATT, CDR2 SNEGSKA (reference sequence). DNA for the CDR3: TGCAGTGCTAGAGTAGTGGAGACCCAGTACTTC. Amino acids: CSARVVETQYF.

J is TRBJ2-7 and V is TRBV10-3; 8 bases are shared with TRBD1. V gave up 11 bases and J gave up 3 bases; unmatched junction bases: 18. The germline V gene encodes CDR1 ENHRY and CDR2 SYGVKD. This CDR3 region has 16 residues. CDR3: CAAGDRGQRGGYEQYF. The CDR3 DNA sequence: TGTGCCGCTGGTGACAGGGGTCAACGGGGCGGCTACGAGCAGTACTTC.

The rearrangement joins TRBV10-3 to TRBJ1-1, with D possibly matching TRBD1 (5 bases). Trimming removed 3 bases at V and 2 bases at J, with 10 bases between. This CDR3 comprises 14 residues. Germline V CDR1 and CDR2: ENHRY, SYGVKD. The CDR3 DNA is TGTGCCATCAGTGACCGGGGGATTAACACTGAAGCTTTCTTT. This encodes CAISDRGINTEAFF.

This sequence joins TRBV2 and TRBJ1-6; 7 bases match TRBD1. CDR3 length equals 16 residues. Trimming removed 7 bases from V and 6 bases from J; junction bases left unmatched: 12. CDR1 SNHLY and CDR2 FYNNEI come from the germline V gene. The CDR3 spells CASTSEQGFLNSPLHF. In DNA form, the CDR3 reads TGTGCCAGCACATCAGAACAGGGGTTCCTTAATTCACCCCTCCACTTT. The full variable domain, in which reference TRBV2 and TRBJ1-6 provide the parts outside the CDR3, is EPEVTQTPSHQVTQMGQEVILRCVPISNHLYFYWYRQILGQKVEFLVSFYNNEISEKSEIFDDQFSVERPDGSNFTLKIRSTKLEDSAMYFCASTSEQGFLNSPLHFGNGTRLTVT.

The chain links TRBV15 to TRBJ2-7; D perhaps matches TRBD1 (6 bases). This CDR3 comprises 13 residues. In germline, CDR1 is LNHNV, CDR2 YYDKDF (reference sequence). V dropped 0 bases and J dropped 5 bases, with 8 bases sitting between them. The CDR3 is CATSRDRGHEQYF. The CDR3 coding sequence is TGTGCCACCAGCAGAGACAGGGGCCACGAGCAGTACTTC.

A few counts support this clone. The sample carries other DNA sequences with the same CDR3. The chain recombines TRBV9 with TRBJ2-3; D is undetermined. Germline V gene data show CDR1 as SGDLS and CDR2 as YYNGEE. The CDR3 is made up of 15 amino acids. The ends were cut back, 0 bases at V and 3 bases at J, with 11 bases in the middle. The chain's CDR3 is CASSVVGDGTDTQYF. CDR3 coding DNA: TGTGCCAGCAGCGTAGTTGGGGATGGGACAGATACGCAGTATTTT.